This passage covers 27 T cell receptor beta chains from one sample sequenced in a study of T cell responses to AZD1222 COVID-19 vaccine. The repertoire was sequenced with immunoSEQ multiplex PCR; TCRdb's copy has only in-frame clones and lacks some. The top ten hold around 0.5% of the sample, which has 250,000 to 300,000 clones, around 93% seen once. The sample in question was peripheral blood, obtained 28 days after the second AZD1222 dose. The receptor set was obtained from an adult who received the AZD1222 COVID-19 vaccine.

The chain carries TRBV5-6 and TRBJ1-5; 7 positions agree with TRBD1. The J segment lost 5 bases and the V segment lost 1 base, leaving 3 bases of the junction unmatched. CDR3 length: 14 residues. Germline CDR1 and CDR2: SGHDT and YYEEEE. The CDR3 here is CASSLKGGDQPQHF. The CDR3 DNA sequence: TGTGCCAGCAGCTTGAAAGGGGGCGATCAGCCCCAGCATTTT. The full variable domain, completed using reference TRBV5-6 and TRBJ1-5, is DAGVTQSPTHLIKTRGQQVTLRCSPKSGHDTVSWYQQALGQGPQFIFQYYEEEERQRGNFPDRFSGHQFPNYSSELNVNALLLGDSALYLCASSLKGGDQPQHFGDGTRLSIL.

On this clone itself: Additional DNA sequences in this sample encode the identical CDR3. The chain links TRBV19 to TRBJ2-2; a weak D match, TRBD2 (5 bases). Trimming shortened V by 8 bases and J by 1 base, and 5 bases separated the two germline ends. Germline values: CDR1 LNHDA, CDR2 SQIVND (reference sequence). This CDR3 comprises 12 residues. CDR3 sequence (DNA): TGTGCCAGTGGGAGGAACACCGGGGAGCTGTTTTTT. Protein sequence: CASGRNTGELFF. The entire variable domain, with the rest obtained from reference TRBV19 and TRBJ2-2, is as follows: DGGITQSPKYLFRKEGQNVTLSCEQNLNHDAMYWYRQDPGQGLRLIYYSQIVNDFQKGDIAEGYSVSREKKESFPLTVTSAQKNPTAFYLCASGRNTGELFFGEGSRLTVL.

The chain carries TRBV2 and TRBJ2-7; D is perhaps TRBD2 (5 bases). Germline CDR1 and CDR2: SNHLY and FYNNEI. The CDR3 length is 11 residues. V lost 3 bases and J 9 bases, leaving 9 bases between the germline ends. Here the CDR3 reads CASSEYEGQYF. The CDR3 region has the DNA TGTGCCAGCAGTGAGTACGAGGGGCAGTACTTC. The full variable domain, its missing parts supplied by reference TRBV2 and TRBJ2-7, is EPEVTQTPSHQVTQMGQEVILRCVPISNHLYFYWYRQILGQKVEFLVSFYNNEISEKSEIFDDQFSVERPDGSNFTLKIRSTKLEDSAMYFCASSEYEGQYFGPGTRLTVT.

The chain employs TRBV21-1 and TRBJ2-1. TRBV21-1 counts as a pseudogene. This CDR3 spans 15 amino acids. The CDR3 sequence is CASSKGDSSYNEQFF. Here the CDR3 DNA reads TGTGCCAGCAGCAAAGGGGATAGCTCCTACAATGAGCAGTTCTTC.

The chain couples TRBV10-1 to TRBJ2-1; no clear D gene. The germline CDR1 and CDR2 sequences are WNHNN and SYGVQD (reference sequence). The CDR3 extends over 13 amino acids. Trimming removed 2 bases at V and 13 bases at J, with 15 bases between. The CDR3 DNA follows: TGCGCCAGCAGTGAGATCGTGCCAGGCGGTCAGTTCTTC. This encodes CASSEIVPGGQFF.

V usage is TRBV4-2 and J usage is TRBJ1-2; D is possibly TRBD1 (6 bases). Trimming removed 1 base from V and 2 bases from J, with 8 bases in between. Germline V lookup: CDR1 LGHNA, CDR2 YNFKEQ. The length of the CDR3 is 14 residues. In DNA form, the CDR3 reads TGTGCCAGCAGCCAAGGGACAGCAAACTATGGCTACACCTTC. Protein sequence: CASSQGTANYGYTF.

The chain links TRBV7-9 to TRBJ2-7; D unresolved. The CDR3 runs to 15 residues. Germline CDR1 and CDR2: SEHNR and FQNEAQ (reference sequence). V was trimmed by 3 bases and J by 0 bases, leaving 12 bases between them. DNA of the CDR3: TGTGCCAGCAGCTTTAGTGGGTCCTTCTCCTACGAGCAGTACTTC. Its translation is CASSFSGSFSYEQYF.

The chain recombines TRBV29-1 with TRBJ1-1; possibly TRBD1 for D (6 bases). Germline CDR1 SQVTM, CDR2 ANQGSEA. The CDR3 contains 13 residues. With 3 bases removed from V and 5 bases from J, the gap between germline ends came to 13 bases. CDR3 amino acids: CSVEGTGRTEAFF. DNA for the CDR3: TGCAGCGTTGAGGGTACAGGGAGGACTGAAGCTTTCTTT.

The chain uses TRBV12-3 or TRBV12-4 and TRBJ1-6, with D possibly being TRBD1 (5 bases). The CDR3 loop spans 13 amino acids. Trimming removed 5 bases at V and 5 bases at J, with 7 bases between. CDR3 DNA: TGTGCCAGCAGTCCGGGACATAATTCACCCCTCCACTTT. This translates into CASSPGHNSPLHF.

Here the CDR3 reads CASSIPGQGSTRLFF. The CDR3 bases are TGTGCCAGTAGTATCCCGGGACAGGGGTCGACGCGACTGTTTTTT. The V gene is TRBV19, the J gene TRBJ1-4, with TRBD1 matching 10 bases. Losses at the gene ends were 3 bases for V and 13 bases for J; bases not matched to a gene: 11. The length of the CDR3 is 15 residues. CDR1 is LNHDA, CDR2 SQIVND, per germline (reference sequence).

The rearrangement joins TRBV5-1 to TRBJ2-6; no firm D call. Germline CDR1 and CDR2: SGHRS and YFSETQ. Trimming cost V 4 bases and J 4 bases, with 15 bases left between them. The CDR3 spans 16 residues. The CDR3 DNA sequence: TGCGCCAGCAGCGTGAAAAGGGATTCCGGGGCCAACGTCCTGACTTTC. Its translation: CASSVKRDSGANVLTF.

The chain recombines TRBV24-1 with TRBJ2-1, with D unclear. This CDR3 comprises 13 residues. CDR1 is KGHDR and CDR2 is SFDVKD in the germline V gene. V shed 1 base and J shed 8 bases, with 8 bases lying between them. This chain's CDR3 is CATSDFPAHEQFF. The CDR3, as DNA: TGTGCCACCAGTGATTTCCCTGCCCATGAGCAGTTCTTC.

This clone came up once. DNA of the CDR3: TGTGCCAGCAGTGAAATTAGGGTTCAGTCTGGAAACACCATATATTTT. This gives the protein CASSEIRVQSGNTIYF. This sequence joins TRBV2 and TRBJ1-3; D not certain. Germline assignment: CDR1 SNHLY and CDR2 FYNNEI. V lost 2 bases and J 1 base, leaving 12 bases between the germline ends. CDR3 length: 16 amino acids.

CDR3 sequence: CASSPTWGAGSNQPQHF. Here the CDR3 DNA reads TGTGCCAGCAGTCCGACCTGGGGCGCGGGGAGCAATCAGCCCCAGCATTTT. This chain links TRBV28 with TRBJ1-5; TRBD1 might be the D (5 bases). This CDR3 comprises 17 residues. Trimming took 5 bases from V and 1 from J, leaving 18 bases between them. Germline V gene data show CDR1 as MDHEN and CDR2 as SYDVKM.

The rearrangement joins TRBV3-1 (or the pseudogene TRBV3-2) to TRBJ1-1; possibly TRBD1 for D (5 bases). The CDR3 sequence is 12 residues long. Germline loops: CDR1 LGHDT, CDR2 YNNKEL (reference sequence). Deletions cut 4 bases from V and 6 bases from J, with 9 bases between. The CDR3 DNA reads as TGTGCCAGCAGCCGATGGGACTCTGAAGCTTTCTTT. It specifies CASSRWDSEAFF.

The gene calls are TRBV28 and TRBJ1-1, with TRBD1 as a possible D gene (5 bases). Germline V gives CDR1 MDHEN, CDR2 SYDVKM. The CDR3 totals 13 residues. Trimming took 1 base from V and 6 from J, leaving 9 bases between them. The CDR3 DNA reads TGTGCCAGCAGTTTATCAGGGATCCCTGAAGCTTTCTTT. It encodes CASSLSGIPEAFF. The entire variable domain, with the rest obtained from reference TRBV28 and TRBJ1-1, is as follows: DVKVTQSSRYLVKRTGEKVFLECVQDMDHENMFWYRQDPGLGLRLIYFSYDVKMKEKGDIPEGYSVSREKKERFSLILESASTNQTSMYLCASSLSGIPEAFFGQGTRLTVV.

This chain links TRBV19 with TRBJ2-3; a possible D gene is TRBD1 (5 bases). V was trimmed by 4 bases and J by 3 bases, leaving 14 bases between them. This CDR3 is 15 amino acids long. The V gene's germline CDR1 is LNHDA and CDR2 SQIVND (reference sequence). The CDR3 DNA follows: TGTGCCAGTAGTAGTCTCCAGGGTCGGACAGATACGCAGTATTTT. It is translated as CASSSLQGRTDTQYF.

The chain recombines TRBV4-1 with TRBJ1-5; D is unresolved. V was trimmed by 0 bases and J by 14 bases, leaving 20 bases between them. The CDR3 is 15 amino acids. CDR1 is MGHRA and CDR2 is YSYEKL in the germline V gene. The CDR3 region has the DNA TGCGCCAGCAGCCAAGATGGGCACCTTCCCGCCCCGGAGCATTTT. Encoded protein: CASSQDGHLPAPEHF.

The CDR3: CASSSTGGGYTGELFF. The CDR3 region has the DNA TGTGCCAGCAGCTCCACGGGGGGCGGGTACACCGGGGAGCTGTTTTTT. The rearrangement joins TRBV7-2 to TRBJ2-2; the D gene is possibly TRBD2 (7 bases). V shed 4 bases and J shed 3 bases, with 15 bases lying between them. Germline-derived CDR1 and CDR2 are SGHTA and FQGNSA. The CDR3 is 16 residues long. Together with reference TRBV7-2 and TRBJ2-2, the CDR3 gives the full variable domain: GAGVSQSPSNKVTEKGKDVELRCDPISGHTALYWYRQSLGQGLEFLIYFQGNSAPDKSGLPSDRFSAERTGGSVSTLTIQRTQQEDSAVYLCASSSTGGGYTGELFFGEGSRLTVL.

This chain connects TRBV19 to TRBJ1-5; TRBD1 might be the D (5 bases). The CDR3 loop spans 13 amino acids. Per germline, CDR1 LNHDA and CDR2 SQIVND (reference sequence). Trimming shortened V by 4 bases and J by 11 bases, and 15 bases separated the two germline ends. CDR3: CASSTGIKLAQHF. The CDR3 DNA is TGTGCCAGTAGTACAGGGATTAAGTTGGCCCAGCATTTT.

This chain links TRBV19 with TRBJ1-1; D gene unclear. There are 14 residues in the CDR3. V was trimmed by 5 bases and J by 1 base, leaving 11 bases between them. Germline V gene lookup returns CDR1 LNHDA and CDR2 SQIVND (reference sequence). CDR3 DNA sequence: TGTGCCAGTAGTTTGAGGGAGGGGAACACTGAAGCTTTCTTT. This encodes CASSLREGNTEAFF.

In DNA form, the CDR3 reads TGTGCCAGCAGCTTGGGACTTGAAAAACTGTTTTTT. Its protein product is CASSLGLEKLFF. This chain connects TRBV5-5 to TRBJ1-4, with D unresolved. The V gene lost 0 bases and the J gene lost 7 bases, with 4 bases spanning the gap. This CDR3 has 12 amino acids. Germline loops: CDR1 SGHKS, CDR2 YYEKEE (reference sequence).

The rearrangement joins TRBV20-1 to TRBJ1-2, with no clear D. Germline lookup yields CDR1 DFQATT and CDR2 SNEGSKA (reference sequence). The CDR3 has 15 residues. Trimming took 3 bases from V and 0 from J, leaving 14 bases between them. The CDR3 is CSASASDGANYGYTF. CDR3 DNA sequence: TGCAGTGCTAGTGCATCGGACGGAGCTAACTATGGCTACACCTTC.

The chain employs TRBV6-2 or TRBV6-3 and TRBJ2-2, with D uncertain. The CDR3 has 12 residues. Germline CDR1 MNHEY, CDR2 SVGEGT. V lost 5 bases and J 6 bases, leaving 7 bases between the germline ends. This CDR3 reads CASSDPSGELFF. DNA for the CDR3: TGTGCCAGCAGTGACCCTTCCGGGGAGCTGTTTTTT.

This chain uses TRBV2 with TRBJ1-1; weak D call: TRBD1 (6 bases). Germline V gene lookup returns CDR1 SNHLY and CDR2 FYNNEI. The CDR3 is 11 residues long. V dropped 3 bases and J dropped 9 bases, with 8 bases sitting between them. The CDR3 is CASSDTGKAFF. As DNA, the CDR3 is TGTGCCAGCAGTGATACAGGGAAAGCTTTCTTT.

V and J are TRBV7-6 and TRBJ1-5, with D maybe TRBD1 (5 bases). Germline assignment: CDR1 SGHVS and CDR2 FNYEAQ. The V end was cut by 1 base, the J end by 5 bases, with 21 bases between. There are 18 residues in the CDR3. The CDR3 DNA sequence: TGTGCCAGCAGCTTAGAGTCCCACGGGACCCCGTGGCATCAGCCCCAGCATTTT. It encodes CASSLESHGTPWHQPQHF.

This rearrangement joins TRBV10-1 to TRBJ2-7; 7 bases match TRBD1. The germline gives CDR1 WNHNN, CDR2 SYGVQD (reference sequence). This CDR3 spans 14 amino acids. The ends lost 4 bases at V and 2 bases at J; junction bases unmatched: 5. This chain's CDR3 is CASSGGQRPYEQYF. In DNA, the CDR3 is TGCGCCAGCAGTGGGGGACAGCGGCCCTACGAGCAGTACTTC.